The rows below give T cell receptor beta chains drawn from one sample of a study of Ad26.COV2.S vaccination and SARS-CoV-2 variants. The data were produced by immunoSEQ multiplex PCR, yet TCRdb's version contains in-frame clones alone and is incomplete. The sample lists hundreds of thousands of clones; 88% were seen once. Sequences were derived from peripheral blood, sampled in a trial of Ad26.COV2.S vaccine versus placebo. These receptors were obtained from a person between 18 and 60 years old who received the Ad26.COV2.S COVID-19 vaccine or a placebo. CDR3s include the opening cysteine and the closing phenylalanine or tryptophan. A D gene is named only where the DNA matches it firmly. Size tells how often a clone was seen (once, few, many) or the class of an expanded clone, and some rows leave it out.

clone size: NA; J gene: TRBJ2-7; D gene: NA; V gene: TRBV5-4; CDR3 DNA: TGTGCCAGCAGCCAGGGGTTCTCCTACGAGCAGTACTTC; CDR3 protein: CASSQGFSYEQYF
clone size: once; J gene: TRBJ1-5; D gene: TRBD1; V gene: TRBV19; CDR3 DNA: TGTGCCACCGCTTTCAGGGGGTCGAGTCAGCCCCAGCATTTT; CDR3 protein: CATAFRGSSQPQHF
clone size: NA; J gene: TRBJ1-4; D gene: NA; V gene: TRBV7-2; CDR3 DNA: TGTGCCAGCAGCTTAGCGTCGGGGCGGACTAATGAAAAACTGTTTTTT; CDR3 protein: CASSLASGRTNEKLFF
clone size: NA; J gene: TRBJ2-3; D gene: NA; V gene: TRBV7-2; CDR3 DNA: TGTGCCAGCAGCCCCAGGCGAGGGGGAGCTAGCACAGATACGCAGTATTTT; CDR3 protein: CASSPRRGGASTDTQYF
clone size: NA; J gene: TRBJ2-7; D gene: NA; V gene: TRBV28; CDR3 DNA: TGTGCCAGCAGTTTTCAGGGTATGACCTACTCCTACGAGCAGTACTTC; CDR3 protein: CASSFQGMTYSYEQYF
clone size: NA; J gene: TRBJ2-7; D gene: NA; V gene: TRBV7-9; CDR3 DNA: TGTGCCAGCAGCTTAGTATCTTGGACGCCAGATGGGTCCTACGAGCAGTACTTC; CDR3 protein: CASSLVSWTPDGSYEQYF
clone size: NA; J gene: TRBJ2-7; D gene: NA; V gene: TRBV10-3; CDR3 DNA: TGTGCCATCAACTCGGGCGGTTCCTACGAGCAGTACTTC; CDR3 protein: CAINSGGSYEQYF
clone size: NA; J gene: TRBJ1-3; D gene: NA; V gene: TRBV27; CDR3 DNA: TGTGCCAGCAGTTTAGAGGGGATCTCTGGAAACACCATATATTTT; CDR3 protein: CASSLEGISGNTIYF
clone size: NA; J gene: TRBJ1-6; D gene: NA; V gene: TRBV5-6; CDR3 DNA: TGTGCCAGCACCGAGGGACTGTTAGGCAATTCACCCCTCCACTTT; CDR3 protein: CASTEGLLGNSPLHF
clone size: NA; J gene: TRBJ1-6; D gene: TRBD1; V gene: TRBV27; CDR3 DNA: TGTGCCAGCAGTTTTGACAGGGGAAGTTCACCCCTCCACTTT; CDR3 protein: CASSFDRGSSPLHF
clone size: NA; J gene: TRBJ2-5; D gene: TRBD1; V gene: TRBV5-1; CDR3 DNA: TGCGCCAGCAGCACGGGACAGGGGGCCGGAGAGACCCAGTACTTC; CDR3 protein: CASSTGQGAGETQYF
clone size: NA; J gene: TRBJ2-7; D gene: TRBD1; V gene: TRBV9; CDR3 DNA: TGTGCCAGCAGCCCGAGGGGACAGGGCTACTACGAGCAGTACTTC; CDR3 protein: CASSPRGQGYYEQYF
clone size: NA; J gene: TRBJ2-3; D gene: TRBD1; V gene: TRBV4-3; CDR3 DNA: TGCGCCAGCAGCCAGACCTTACAGGGGGATACGCAGTATTTT; CDR3 protein: CASSQTLQGDTQYF
clone size: NA; J gene: TRBJ2-2; D gene: NA; V gene: TRBV7-8; CDR3 DNA: TGTGCCAGCAGCTCACGAGGGGCAGGGTACACCGGGGAGCTGTTTTTT; CDR3 protein: CASSSRGAGYTGELFF
clone size: NA; J gene: TRBJ2-5; D gene: TRBD2; V gene: TRBV9; CDR3 DNA: TGTGCCAGCAGCGTAGGGACTAGACAAGAGACCCAGTACTTC; CDR3 protein: CASSVGTRQETQYF
clone size: NA; J gene: TRBJ2-1; D gene: NA; V gene: TRBV5-5; CDR3 DNA: TGTGCCAGCAGCTCCCTAAGGACAGCGAGCTCCTACAATGAGCAGTTCTTC; CDR3 protein: CASSSLRTASSYNEQFF
clone size: NA; J gene: TRBJ2-7; D gene: NA; V gene: TRBV19; CDR3 DNA: TGTGCCACCTCCTACGAGCAGTACTTC; CDR3 protein: CATSYEQYF
clone size: NA; J gene: TRBJ2-1; D gene: TRBD2; V gene: TRBV18; CDR3 DNA: TGTGCCAGCTCACCTCCTCAGACTAGCGGCTACAATGAGCAGTTCTTC; CDR3 protein: CASSPPQTSGYNEQFF
clone size: NA; J gene: TRBJ2-1; D gene: NA; V gene: TRBV6-4; CDR3 DNA: TGTGCCAGCAGTGACTCGATTGGAGGGGTCGGTGAGCAGTTCTTC; CDR3 protein: CASSDSIGGVGEQFF
clone size: NA; J gene: TRBJ2-2; D gene: TRBD2; V gene: TRBV6-2/TRBV6-3; CDR3 DNA: TGTGCCAGCAGTTACGGGGCGGGAGAGAACACCGGGGAGCTGTTTTTT; CDR3 protein: CASSYGAGENTGELFF
clone size: once; J gene: TRBJ1-2; D gene: NA; V gene: TRBV6-5; CDR3 DNA: TGTGCCAGCAGGCTAGCGAGAGGACGGCATGGCTACACCTTC; CDR3 protein: CASRLARGRHGYTF
clone size: once; J gene: TRBJ2-2; D gene: NA; V gene: TRBV9; CDR3 DNA: TGTGCCAGCAGCGTTGCCCCGATGGGGCGAGACACCGGGGAGCTGTTTTTT; CDR3 protein: CASSVAPMGRDTGELFF
clone size: NA; J gene: TRBJ2-6; D gene: NA; V gene: TRBV28; CDR3 DNA: TGTGCCAGCAGCTCCCCGAGGGAGACCGGGGCCAACGTCCTGACTTTC; CDR3 protein: CASSSPRETGANVLTF
clone size: NA; J gene: TRBJ2-3; D gene: NA; V gene: TRBV4-1; CDR3 DNA: TGCGCCAGCAGCCAAGTTCCGGCGGGAGATACGCAGTATTTT; CDR3 protein: CASSQVPAGDTQYF
clone size: NA; J gene: TRBJ1-2; D gene: TRBD1; V gene: TRBV2; CDR3 DNA: TGTGCCAGCAGTGTATCCAGGGGGCAGATCGGCTACACCTTC; CDR3 protein: CASSVSRGQIGYTF
clone size: NA; J gene: TRBJ1-1; D gene: NA; V gene: TRBV6-1; CDR3 DNA: TGTGCCAGCAGTGAATTGAGGCTGTGGGACACTGAAGCTTTCTTT; CDR3 protein: CASSELRLWDTEAFF
clone size: NA; J gene: TRBJ2-3; D gene: TRBD1; V gene: TRBV7-9; CDR3 DNA: TGTGCCAGCAGCTTACCCCCCAATCGGGGACAGGGAGGCACAGATACGCAGTATTTT; CDR3 protein: CASSLPPNRGQGGTDTQYF
clone size: NA; J gene: TRBJ2-3; D gene: NA; V gene: TRBV6-6; CDR3 DNA: TGTGCCAGCATGGATAGCACAGATACGCAGTATTTT; CDR3 protein: CASMDSTDTQYF
clone size: NA; J gene: TRBJ2-1; D gene: TRBD2; V gene: TRBV5-1; CDR3 DNA: TGCGCCAGCAGCTGGGGGATAGCGGGAGGGTTGAATGAGCAGTTCTTC; CDR3 protein: CASSWGIAGGLNEQFF
clone size: NA; J gene: TRBJ2-1; D gene: TRBD2; V gene: TRBV6-5; CDR3 DNA: TGTGCCAGCAGGACTAGACTAGCGGGGGCTCCTGAGCAGTTCTTC; CDR3 protein: CASRTRLAGAPEQFF
clone size: NA; J gene: TRBJ2-7; D gene: NA; V gene: TRBV12-3/TRBV12-4; CDR3 DNA: TGTGCCAGCAGTCCATACACCTACGAGCAGTACTTC; CDR3 protein: CASSPYTYEQYF
clone size: NA; J gene: TRBJ2-1; D gene: NA; V gene: TRBV4-2; CDR3 DNA: TGTGCCAGCAGCCAAGAGCCTGGGGCAGGGGCGGGGAATGAGCAGTTCTTC; CDR3 protein: CASSQEPGAGAGNEQFF
clone size: NA; J gene: TRBJ1-5; D gene: TRBD1; V gene: TRBV2; CDR3 DNA: TGTGCCAGCAGTGAGGGACAGGGGGTCCAGCCCCAGCATTTT; CDR3 protein: CASSEGQGVQPQHF
clone size: NA; J gene: TRBJ1-3; D gene: TRBD1; V gene: TRBV5-1; CDR3 DNA: TGCGCCAGCAGCGTGTCAGGGGGAAATGGAAACACCATATATTTT; CDR3 protein: CASSVSGGNGNTIYF
clone size: NA; J gene: TRBJ1-2; D gene: TRBD1; V gene: TRBV6-5; CDR3 DNA: TGTGCCAGCAACAAGGGACAGGGGAGGACTGGCTACACCTTC; CDR3 protein: CASNKGQGRTGYTF
clone size: NA; J gene: TRBJ1-2; D gene: NA; V gene: TRBV6-1; CDR3 DNA: TGTGCCAGCAGTGAAACCCAGGGGTATGGCTACACCTTC; CDR3 protein: CASSETQGYGYTF
clone size: NA; J gene: TRBJ2-7; D gene: NA; V gene: TRBV28; CDR3 DNA: TGTGCCAGCAGTCCTTTAAGACAGCGTTACGAGCAGTACTTC; CDR3 protein: CASSPLRQRYEQYF
clone size: NA; J gene: TRBJ2-7; D gene: TRBD1; V gene: TRBV6-5; CDR3 DNA: TGTGCCAGCAGTTCGATCTCGGGACAGGGACTCTACGAGCAGTACTTC; CDR3 protein: CASSSISGQGLYEQYF
clone size: NA; J gene: TRBJ1-1; D gene: NA; V gene: TRBV15; CDR3 DNA: TGTGCCACCAGCAGAGTAGGTCAGCATGAAGCTTTCTTT; CDR3 protein: CATSRVGQHEAFF
clone size: NA; J gene: TRBJ1-6; D gene: NA; V gene: TRBV19; CDR3 DNA: TGTGCCAGTAGTATGGAGGCTAGCTCCTATAATTCACCCCTCCACTTT; CDR3 protein: CASSMEASSYNSPLHF
clone size: NA; J gene: TRBJ2-1; D gene: NA; V gene: TRBV7-9; CDR3 DNA: TGTGCCAGCAGCTCAGTACCTCCCGATGAGCAGTTCTTC; CDR3 protein: CASSSVPPDEQFF
clone size: NA; J gene: TRBJ1-4; D gene: NA; V gene: TRBV7-9; CDR3 DNA: TGTGCCAGCAGCCCTCCACCGCGGGAAAAACTGTTTTTT; CDR3 protein: CASSPPPREKLFF
clone size: NA; J gene: TRBJ2-7; D gene: NA; V gene: TRBV7-9; CDR3 DNA: TGTGCCAGCAGCTTAACACAGAGTTCCTACGAGCAGTACTTC; CDR3 protein: CASSLTQSSYEQYF
clone size: NA; J gene: TRBJ1-1; D gene: NA; V gene: TRBV4-3; CDR3 DNA: TGCGCCAGCAGCCAAGACGTTTGGACGGTTGTGAACACTGAAGCTTTCTTT; CDR3 protein: CASSQDVWTVVNTEAFF
clone size: once; J gene: TRBJ1-2; D gene: NA; V gene: TRBV27; CDR3 DNA: TGTGCCAGCAGTTTATCGCGGGGTACTATGTATGGCTACACCTTC; CDR3 protein: CASSLSRGTMYGYTF
clone size: NA; J gene: TRBJ1-2; D gene: NA; V gene: TRBV7-2; CDR3 DNA: TGTGCCAGCAGCTTAGAGTCCATGTATGGCTACACCTTC; CDR3 protein: CASSLESMYGYTF
clone size: NA; J gene: TRBJ2-7; D gene: TRBD2; V gene: TRBV12-3/TRBV12-4; CDR3 DNA: TGTGCCAGCAGTTTTCTAGCGGGAGATGAGCAGTACTTC; CDR3 protein: CASSFLAGDEQYF
clone size: NA; J gene: TRBJ1-2; D gene: NA; V gene: TRBV3-1/TRBV3-2; CDR3 DNA: TGTGCCAGCAGCCAGGGGCCCTATGGCTACACCTTC; CDR3 protein: CASSQGPYGYTF
clone size: NA; J gene: TRBJ2-7; D gene: NA; V gene: TRBV15; CDR3 DNA: TGTGCCACCAGCAGAGTGAACCGGGGGCAGCAGTACTTC; CDR3 protein: CATSRVNRGQQYF
clone size: NA; J gene: TRBJ1-4; D gene: NA; V gene: TRBV6-2/TRBV6-3; CDR3 DNA: TGTGCCAGCAGTTACCGTCCGGGTTCTAATGAAAAACTGTTTTTT; CDR3 protein: CASSYRPGSNEKLFF
clone size: NA; J gene: TRBJ2-7; D gene: NA; V gene: TRBV28; CDR3 DNA: TGTGCCAGCAGTTCGCCCGGACAGTTCTCCTACGAGCAGTACTTC; CDR3 protein: CASSSPGQFSYEQYF
clone size: NA; J gene: TRBJ1-4; D gene: NA; V gene: TRBV4-1; CDR3 DNA: TGCGCCAGCAGCCGCCTCAGACTTACTAATGAAAAACTGTTTTTT; CDR3 protein: CASSRLRLTNEKLFF
clone size: NA; J gene: TRBJ2-2; D gene: NA; V gene: TRBV6-4; CDR3 DNA: TGTGCCAGCAGTGAGTTGGGGGCGTCGGGGGAGCTGTTTTTT; CDR3 protein: CASSELGASGELFF
clone size: NA; J gene: TRBJ1-3; D gene: TRBD1; V gene: TRBV7-3; CDR3 DNA: TGTGCCAGCAGCCGCGACAGGGTTCCCCTCTCTGGAAACACCATATATTTT; CDR3 protein: CASSRDRVPLSGNTIYF
clone size: NA; J gene: TRBJ2-5; D gene: NA; V gene: TRBV5-5; CDR3 DNA: TGTGCCAGCAGCTTCGTTTCTTTTCGGGCGGGAGAGACCCAGTACTTC; CDR3 protein: CASSFVSFRAGETQYF
clone size: NA; J gene: TRBJ1-2; D gene: TRBD1; V gene: TRBV5-1; CDR3 DNA: TGCGCCAGCAGCCCCGGGTATACCGGGACAGGGGTCCGCAGGGCCGGGGTCAATGGCTACACCTTC; CDR3 protein: CASSPGYTGTGVRRAGVNGYTF